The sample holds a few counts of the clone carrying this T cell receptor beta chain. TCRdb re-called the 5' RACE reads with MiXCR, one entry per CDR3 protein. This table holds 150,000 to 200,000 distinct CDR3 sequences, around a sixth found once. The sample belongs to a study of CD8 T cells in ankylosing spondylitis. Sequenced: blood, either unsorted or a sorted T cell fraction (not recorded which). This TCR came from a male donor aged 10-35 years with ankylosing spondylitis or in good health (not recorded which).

CDR3 sequence reads: CASSLARELAKNIQYF. The DNA of the CDR3 is TGTGCCAGCAGCTTAGCGAGAGAACTAGCCAAAAACATTCAGTACTTC. The chain combines TRBV7-2 with TRBJ2-4; D unresolved. CDR1 and CDR2 (germline): SGHTA, FQGNSA. The ends were cut back, 0 bases at V and 0 bases at J, with 9 bases in the middle. This CDR3 is built from 16 residues.